This T cell receptor (beta chain) stems from a study of blood T cell repertoires in COVID-19. Study-level background: Both acute and convalescent COVID-19 samples were obtained from the United States, Italy and Spain. PBMCs, B-cell-depleted T cells, or T cells were the source of the cDNA or gDNA that made up the material.

Methods used by the authors: From reference gene primer amplification, estimates of nucleated cell counts were derived. TCRdb keeps only in-frame clones here, not all; method: immunoSEQ multiplex PCR. That table furnishes V, J and clone size, whereas the DNA furnished D and trimming. The sample holds about 84,000 clones, 83% seen once. This clone was detected only a few times. The V and J ends lost 5 bases and 8 bases, in that order; junction bases with no gene match: 14. CDR1 and CDR2 (germline): LNHDA, SQIVND (reference sequence). This CDR3 contains 16 residues. This TCR derives from a woman of 80 years or more with acute or convalescent COVID-19. The chain combines TRBV19 with TRBJ2-1; 8 positions agree with TRBD2. What was sequenced was peripheral blood. For the CDR3, the DNA is TGTGCCAGTAGTCGCCGTGGAGCGGGAGTATTTGATGAGCAGTTCTTC. This codes for CASSRRGAGVFDEQFF.